The source of this T cell receptor (beta chain) is a study of blood T cell repertoires in COVID-19. On the study more broadly: Collection of acute and convalescent COVID-19 samples took place in the United States, Italy and Spain. PBMCs, B-cell-depleted T cells, or T cells provided the cDNA or gDNA that made up the material.

The table came from immunoSEQ multiplex PCR; TCRdb's copy has only in-frame clones and leaves some out. In the table there are 310,000 or so clones, approximately 86% of which are singletons. V shed 7 bases and J shed 1 base, with 16 bases lying between them. CDR3 length equals 16 residues. Germline assignment: CDR1 SGHAT and CDR2 FQDESV (reference sequence). The specimen was peripheral blood. The chain uses TRBV11-1 and TRBJ2-2; maybe TRBD2 (6 bases). The source is a woman under 40 who had recovered from COVID-19. The CDR3 nucleotides are TGTGCCAGCACCCGCGGGGCGGGCGGGAACACCGGGGAGCTGTTTTTT. This gives the protein CASTRGAGGNTGELFF.